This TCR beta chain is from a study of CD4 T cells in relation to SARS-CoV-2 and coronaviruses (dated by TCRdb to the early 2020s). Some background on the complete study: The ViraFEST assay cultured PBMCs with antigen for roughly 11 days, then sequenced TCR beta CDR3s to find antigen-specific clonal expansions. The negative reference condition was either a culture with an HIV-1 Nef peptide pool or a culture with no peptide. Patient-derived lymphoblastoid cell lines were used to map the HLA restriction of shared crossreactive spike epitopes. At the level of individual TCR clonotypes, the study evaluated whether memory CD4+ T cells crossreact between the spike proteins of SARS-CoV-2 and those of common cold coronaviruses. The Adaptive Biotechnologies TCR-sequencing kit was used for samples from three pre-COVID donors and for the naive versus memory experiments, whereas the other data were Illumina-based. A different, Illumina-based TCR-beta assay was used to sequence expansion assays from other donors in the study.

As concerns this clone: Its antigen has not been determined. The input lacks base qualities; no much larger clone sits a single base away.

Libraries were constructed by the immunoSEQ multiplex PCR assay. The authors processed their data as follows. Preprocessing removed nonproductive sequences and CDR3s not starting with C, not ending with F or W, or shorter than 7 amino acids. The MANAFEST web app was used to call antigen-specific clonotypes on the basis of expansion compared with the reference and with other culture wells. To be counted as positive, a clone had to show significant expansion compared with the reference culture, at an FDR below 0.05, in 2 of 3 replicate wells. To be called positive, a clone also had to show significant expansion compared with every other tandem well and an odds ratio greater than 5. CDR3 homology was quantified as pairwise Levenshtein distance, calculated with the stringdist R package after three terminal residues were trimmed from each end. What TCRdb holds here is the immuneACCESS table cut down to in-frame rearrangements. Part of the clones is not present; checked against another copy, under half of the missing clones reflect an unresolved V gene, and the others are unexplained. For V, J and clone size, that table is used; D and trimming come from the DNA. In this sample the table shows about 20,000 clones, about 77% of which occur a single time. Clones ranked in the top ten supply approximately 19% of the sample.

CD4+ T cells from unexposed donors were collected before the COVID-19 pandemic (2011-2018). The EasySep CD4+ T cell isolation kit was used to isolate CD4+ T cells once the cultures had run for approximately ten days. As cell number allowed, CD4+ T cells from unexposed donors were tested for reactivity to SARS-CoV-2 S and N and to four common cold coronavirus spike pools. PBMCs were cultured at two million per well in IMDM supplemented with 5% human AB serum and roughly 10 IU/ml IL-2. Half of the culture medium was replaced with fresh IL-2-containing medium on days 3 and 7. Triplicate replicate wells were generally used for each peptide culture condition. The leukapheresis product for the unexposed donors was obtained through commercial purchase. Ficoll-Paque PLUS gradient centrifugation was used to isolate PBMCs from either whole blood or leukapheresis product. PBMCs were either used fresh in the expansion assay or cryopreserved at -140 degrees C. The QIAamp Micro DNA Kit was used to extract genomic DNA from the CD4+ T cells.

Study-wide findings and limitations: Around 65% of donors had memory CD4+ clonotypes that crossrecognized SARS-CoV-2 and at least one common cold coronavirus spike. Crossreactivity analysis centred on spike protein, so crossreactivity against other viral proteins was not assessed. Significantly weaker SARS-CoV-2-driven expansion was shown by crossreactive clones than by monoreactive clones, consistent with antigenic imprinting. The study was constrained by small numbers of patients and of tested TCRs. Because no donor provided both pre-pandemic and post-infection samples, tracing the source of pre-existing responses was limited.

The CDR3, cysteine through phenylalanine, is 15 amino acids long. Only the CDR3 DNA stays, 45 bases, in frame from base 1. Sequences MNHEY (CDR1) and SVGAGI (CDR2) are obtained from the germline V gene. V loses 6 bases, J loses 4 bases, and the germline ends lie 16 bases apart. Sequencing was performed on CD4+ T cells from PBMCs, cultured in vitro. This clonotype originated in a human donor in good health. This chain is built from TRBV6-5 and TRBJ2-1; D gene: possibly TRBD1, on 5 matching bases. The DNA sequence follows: TGTGCCAGCAGAGGACAAGTGGGCCTATACAATGAGCAGTTCTTC. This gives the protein CASRGQVGLYNEQFF.